Listed here are 15 T cell receptor beta chains from one sample, sequenced in a study of T cell clonality in common variable immunodeficiency. Produced via immunoSEQ multiplex PCR; TCRdb's table is partial and in-frame only. In total the sample includes some 33,000 clones, none of them seen once. The sample taken for sequencing was peripheral blood mononuclear cells. The receptors originated from a person between 18 and 75 years old in good health.

This clone was seen repeatedly, ten times or more. The CDR3 end is not reached by the read, which stops 3 residues before it; the germline J gene fills it in. J is TRBJ2-4 and V is TRBV5-5; maybe TRBD1 (5 bases). This CDR3 is built from 15 residues. Germline loops: CDR1 SGHKS, CDR2 YYEKEE (reference sequence). Trimming pared 4 bases from V and 2 bases from J, leaving 13 bases between. Here the CDR3 reads CASSPHGATKNIQYF. The covered CDR3 bases are TGTGCCAGCAGCCCCCATGGGGCTACCAAAAACATT.

This clone was counted ten times or more. The read terminates 3 residues before the CDR3 end, so the remaining end is supplied by the germline J gene. This chain joins TRBV23-1 and TRBJ1-2, with 8 bases that match TRBD1. TRBV23-1 is noted as an ORF with a role that remains uncertain. The CDR3 covers 14 residues. Germline trimming cut 6 bases from V and 7 bases from J; bases unmatched to any gene: 10. The sequenced part of the CDR3 DNA is TGCGCCAGCAGCCGTCCCCAGGGGGCGGCTGGC. This sequence encodes CASSRPQGAAG. The entire CDR3 reads CASSRPQGAAGYTF.

This clone was recorded many times. The read finishes 3 residues shy of the CDR3 end, and the germline J gene is used to complete it. The same CDR3 is also encoded by other DNA sequences in this sample. The chain combines TRBV20-1 with TRBJ1-1; no clear D. Germline V gene lookup returns CDR1 DFQATT and CDR2 SNEGSKA (reference sequence). Trimming pared 6 bases from V and 5 bases from J, leaving 13 bases between. The CDR3 has 12 residues. Here the CDR3 reads CSAHFLPTEAFF. Incomplete CDR3 DNA: TGCAGTGCCCATTTTCTACCGACTGAA.

Many counts were recorded for this clone. From the germline J gene comes the end of the CDR3, since the read stops 3 residues before it. This chain joins TRBV10-3 and TRBJ2-4; D is perhaps TRBD2 (5 bases). There are 14 residues in the CDR3. CDR1 is ENHRY and CDR2 is SYGVKD in the germline V gene. CDR3 sequence reads: CAISEVDPTRGQYF. Incomplete CDR3 DNA: TGTGCCATCAGTGAAGTCGACCCTACACGGGGT.

This clone was recorded at least ten times. The CDR3 end is not reached by the read, which stops 3 residues before it; the germline J gene fills it in. The chain employs TRBV18 and TRBJ1-1, with D hard to call. Deletions cut 5 bases from V and 1 base from J, with 8 bases between. The CDR3 sequence is 13 residues long. Germline V gene lookup returns CDR1 KGHSH and CDR2 LQKENI. CDR3 bases read: TGTGCCAGCTCAGTAGCGGGGAACACTGAA. Its translation: CASSVAGNTE. The whole CDR3 is CASSVAGNTEAFF. Using reference TRBV18 and TRBJ1-1 for the parts outside the CDR3, the full variable domain is NAGVMQNPRHLVRRRGQEARLRCSPMKGHSHVYWYRQLPEEGLKFMVYLQKENIIDESGMPKERFSAEFPKEGPSILRIQQVVRGDSAAYFCASSVAGNTEAFFGQGTRLTVV.

In this sample, this clone turned up many times. The read ends 3 residues early relative to the CDR3; the germline J gene fills the gap. V usage is TRBV9 and J usage is TRBJ2-5; 8 positions agree with TRBD2. Germline loops: CDR1 SGDLS, CDR2 YYNGEE. The CDR3 is 15 amino acids. The V gene end was trimmed by 1 base and the J gene end by 5 bases; junction bases not matched to a gene: 7. The CDR3: CASSVLAGGGETQYF. The CDR3 DNA, read in part, is TGTGCCAGCAGCGTATTGGCGGGGGGAGGGGAGACC. The full variable domain, completed using reference TRBV9 and TRBJ2-5, is DSGVTQTPKHLITATGQRVTLRCSPRSGDLSVYWYQQSLDQGLQFLIQYYNGEERAKGNILERFSAQQFPDLHSELNLSSLELGDSALYFCASSVLAGGGETQYFGPGTRLLVL.

This clone came up many times. The read terminates 3 residues ahead of where the CDR3 ends, so the germline J gene completes it. This sequence joins TRBV5-1 and TRBJ1-2, with 7 nucleotides matching TRBD1. Trimming removed 4 bases from V and 4 bases from J; junction bases left unmatched: 7. This CDR3 has 14 residues. CDR1 SGHRS and CDR2 YFSETQ come from the germline V gene. The chain's CDR3 is CASSLRQGTYGYTF. The DNA read from the CDR3 is TGCGCCAGCAGCCTAAGACAGGGAACCTATGGC.

This clone has a count of ten or more. With the read ending 3 residues before the CDR3 end, the germline J gene is used to fill in that end. The V and J genes are TRBV6-2 or TRBV6-3 and TRBJ2-1; D is uncertain. V lost 2 bases and J lost 7, with 9 bases in between. Germline assignment: CDR1 MNHEY and CDR2 SVGEGT. The CDR3 sequence is 13 residues long. The sequenced part of the CDR3 DNA is TGTGCCAGCAGTTACGGGCTGTTAAATGAG. Translating it yields CASSYGLLNE. The complete CDR3 reads CASSYGLLNEQFF.

A note on this clone: The read gets to within 3 residues of the CDR3 end, and the germline J gene fills in the rest. The chain carries TRBV6-2 or TRBV6-3 and TRBJ1-2, with D uncertain. This CDR3 spans 14 amino acids. CDR1 MNHEY and CDR2 SVGEGT come from the germline V gene. The DNA read from the CDR3 is TGTGCCAGCAGTCGGCAAGCCCGCACAGATACC. It codes for CASSRQARTDT. The CDR3 reads in full as CASSRQARTDTYTF.

This clone appeared many times. The read terminates 3 residues before the CDR3 end, so the remaining end is supplied by the germline J gene. The rearrangement uses TRBV2 and TRBJ1-5; TRBD1 agrees at 11 bases. The CDR3 is 15 amino acids. Germline V gene data show CDR1 as SNHLY and CDR2 as FYNNEI. J was trimmed by 2 bases and V by 6 bases; bases with no gene match: 3. The CDR3 sequence is CASRRTGGGNQPQHF. Incomplete CDR3 DNA: TGTGCCAGCAGGCGGACAGGGGGCGGCAATCAGCCC.

This clone was picked up many times. The CDR3 end lies 3 residues beyond the end of the read and is filled in from the germline J gene. The V and J genes are TRBV2 and TRBJ1-1; 11 bases fit TRBD1. V shed 4 bases and J 0 bases; nucleotides not matched to a gene: 7. This CDR3 contains 17 residues. Germline V CDR1 and CDR2: SNHLY, FYNNEI. This CDR3 reads CASSVVRDRGMNTEAFF. Partial CDR3 DNA: TGTGCCAGCAGTGTAGTAAGGGACAGGGGGATGAACACTGAA.

This clone was recorded at least ten times. The sequenced fragment ends 3 residues before the CDR3 boundary, so the rest is inferred from the germline J gene. The gene calls are TRBV27 and TRBJ2-2; no firm D call. Germline V CDR1 and CDR2: MNHEY, SMNVEV (reference sequence). This CDR3 has 20 residues. V was cut by 1 base and J by 0 bases, with 21 bases left in between. CDR3 DNA (partial): TGTGCCAGCAGTTTATGCGTCCAGGCAACACCACCACCGAACACCGGGGAG. Protein: CASSLCVQATPPPNTGE. The entire CDR3 protein is CASSLCVQATPPPNTGELFF.

This clone was seen repeatedly, ten times or more. The read ends 3 residues before the CDR3 terminus; that terminus is restored from the germline J gene. The chain joins TRBV7-1 to TRBJ2-1, with 13 bases aligning to TRBD2. TRBV7-1 is reported as an ORF; its role is uncertain. The V and J ends lost 1 base and 0 bases, in that order; junction bases with no gene match: 6. This CDR3 is built from 19 residues. The CDR3 bases that were read are TGTGCCAGCAGCTCAGATTGGACTAGCGGGGGCAGCTCCTACAATGAG. Amino acids: CASSSDWTSGGSSYNE. The entire CDR3 is CASSSDWTSGGSSYNEQFF.

This clone was picked up many times. Read data end 3 residues before the CDR3 end; the end is taken from the germline J gene. V gene TRBV2 combines with J gene TRBJ2-2, with a tentative D call TRBD2 (5 bases). This CDR3 is built from 12 residues. V was cut by 6 bases and J by 6 bases, with 8 bases left in between. The germline V gene has CDR1 SNHLY and CDR2 FYNNEI. The CDR3 is CASRERAGELFF. The DNA read from the CDR3 is TGTGCCAGCAGGGAGAGGGCCGGGGAG.

This clone has at least ten counts. The read halts 3 residues ahead of the CDR3 end, with the missing end drawn from the germline J gene. The chain has TRBV5-1 and TRBJ2-3; tentatively, D is TRBD2 (6 bases). V was shortened by 0 bases and J by 3 bases, with 14 bases between the two germline ends. Germline V gene data show CDR1 as SGHRS and CDR2 as YFSETQ. The CDR3 length is 16 residues. The CDR3 loop reads CASSLGAGMATDTQYF. The CDR3 DNA, read in part, is TGCGCCAGCAGCTTGGGTGCGGGGATGGCGACAGATACG. The full variable domain, in which reference TRBV5-1 and TRBJ2-3 provide the parts outside the CDR3, is KAGVTQTPRYLIKTRGQQVTLSCSPISGHRSVSWYQQTPGQGLQFLFEYFSETQRNKGNFPGRFSGRQFSNSRSEMNVSTLELGDSALYLCASSLGAGMATDTQYFGPGTRLTVL.